The sample holds one count of the clone carrying this T cell receptor beta chain. The antigen is unknown. Treatment described: around 19 received Ad26.COV2.S at low or high dose, single or two shots; roughly five received placebo; per-sample allocation not given. After the first vaccine or placebo injection, samples were drawn on day 63. Clones were sequenced by immunoSEQ multiplex PCR, and TCRdb holds only the in-frame ones, with some missing. The profile covers 300,000 to 400,000 clones, with around four fifths appearing a single time and 2% to 2.5% taken by the ten largest. The CDR3 contains 13 residues. V shed 9 bases and J 10 bases; nucleotides not matched to a gene: 10. The source of the sample is a study of Ad26.COV2.S vaccination and SARS-CoV-2 variants. Whole-study context: Dosing was one shot or two shots 56 days apart. Overall study results and limits: Participants in the vaccine arm had higher spike-specific TCR breadth; placebo recipients had lower. Assessments of TCR breadth and depth may have underestimated the total T cell responses.

This sample comprised peripheral blood, obtained in a trial of Ad26.COV2.S vaccine versus placebo. The TCR sequence derives from a person aged 18 to 65 who received the Ad26.COV2.S COVID-19 vaccine or a placebo. The rearrangement uses TRBV12-3 or TRBV12-4 and TRBJ1-2; 11 bases agree with TRBD1. CDR3 in amino acids: CASLRTGGFFYTF. CDR3 nucleotide sequence: TGTGCCAGTTTAAGGACAGGGGGCTTCTTCTACACCTTC.